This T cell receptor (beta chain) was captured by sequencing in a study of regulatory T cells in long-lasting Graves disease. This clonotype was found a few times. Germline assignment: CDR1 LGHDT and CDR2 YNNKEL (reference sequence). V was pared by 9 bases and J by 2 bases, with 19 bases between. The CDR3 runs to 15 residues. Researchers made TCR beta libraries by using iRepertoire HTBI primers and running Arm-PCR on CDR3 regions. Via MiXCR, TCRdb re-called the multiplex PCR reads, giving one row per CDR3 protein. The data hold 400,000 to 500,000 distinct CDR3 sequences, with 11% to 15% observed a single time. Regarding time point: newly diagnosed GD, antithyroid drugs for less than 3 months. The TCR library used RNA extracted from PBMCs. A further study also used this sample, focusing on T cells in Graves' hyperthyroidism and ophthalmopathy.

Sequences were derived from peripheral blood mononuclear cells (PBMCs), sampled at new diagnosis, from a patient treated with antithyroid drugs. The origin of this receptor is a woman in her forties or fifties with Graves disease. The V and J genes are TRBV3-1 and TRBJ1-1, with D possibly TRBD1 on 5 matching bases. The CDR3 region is CASTWGARQNTEAFF. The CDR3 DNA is TGTGCCAGTACGTGGGGCGCCAGGCAAAACACTGAAGCTTTCTTT.